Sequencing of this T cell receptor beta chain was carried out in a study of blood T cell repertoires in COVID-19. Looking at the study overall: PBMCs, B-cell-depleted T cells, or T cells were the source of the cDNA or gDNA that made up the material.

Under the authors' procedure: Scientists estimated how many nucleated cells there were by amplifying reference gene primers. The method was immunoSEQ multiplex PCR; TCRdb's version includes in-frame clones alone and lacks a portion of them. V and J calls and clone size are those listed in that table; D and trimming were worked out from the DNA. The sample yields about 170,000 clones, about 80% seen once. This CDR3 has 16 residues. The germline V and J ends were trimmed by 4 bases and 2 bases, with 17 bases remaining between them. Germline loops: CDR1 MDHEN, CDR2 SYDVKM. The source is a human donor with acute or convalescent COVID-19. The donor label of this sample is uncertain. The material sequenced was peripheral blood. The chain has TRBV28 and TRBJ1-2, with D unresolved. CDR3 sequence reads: CASSYGLTGLNYGYTF. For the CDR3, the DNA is TGTGCCAGCAGTTATGGATTAACGGGGTTGAACTATGGCTACACCTTC.